A selection of T cell receptor beta chains follows, all from one sample in a study of early T cells in non-severe SARS-CoV-2 infection. One entry per CDR3 protein results from TCRdb running MiXCR on the 5' RACE reads. The table lists about 55,000 distinct CDR3 sequences, about 6.1% of them singletons, with more than 5% in the top ten. Sequenced material: whole blood, taken at baseline. The receptors here all came from an adult who was a healthcare worker with PCR-confirmed SARS-CoV-2 infection or an uninfected control (not recorded which). Each CDR3 is given with its conserved first and last residue. A D gene is named only where the DNA matches it firmly. Clone size is given for some rows only: seen once, a few or many times, or a class if the clone is expanded.

size: many; J: TRBJ1-3; length: 13; D: -; V: TRBV20-1; DNA: TGCAGTGCTAGAGATGTTCAGGGTGCAACCATATATTTT; CDR3: CSARDVQGATIYF
size: many; J: TRBJ2-6; length: 15; D: -; V: TRBV30; DNA: TGTGCCTGGAGTGTGGGGGTTGCTGGGGCCAACGTCCTGACTTTC; CDR3: CAWSVGVAGANVLTF
size: many; J: TRBJ2-7; length: 12; D: -; V: TRBV30; DNA: TGTGCCTTGGGACCGATGGGCTACGAGCAGTACTTC; CDR3: CALGPMGYEQYF
size: many; J: TRBJ2-7; length: 15; D: TRBD2; V: TRBV7-2; DNA: TGTGCCAGCAGCTTAGCGTCGGGGGGGAGCTACGAGCAGTACTTC; CDR3: CASSLASGGSYEQYF
size: few; J: TRBJ2-7; length: 13; D: TRBD1; V: TRBV10-3; DNA: TGTGCCATTATGAATGACAGGGCCGGGGAGCAGTACTTC; CDR3: CAIMNDRAGEQYF
size: many; J: TRBJ2-1; length: 14; D: -; V: TRBV3-1; DNA: TGTGCCAGCAGCCAAGACGTCCAGACCAATGAGCAGTTCTTC; CDR3: CASSQDVQTNEQFF
size: few; J: TRBJ2-3; length: 12; D: -; V: TRBV20-1; DNA: TGCAGTGCGGGGGTTGGCACAGATACGCAGTATTTT; CDR3: CSAGVGTDTQYF
size: many; J: TRBJ1-1; length: 15; D: -; V: TRBV20-1; DNA: TGCAGTGCTAGAGATCGGGCGGATACGAACACTGAAGCTTTCTTT; CDR3: CSARDRADTNTEAFF
size: many; J: TRBJ2-3; length: 17; D: TRBD1; V: TRBV7-2; DNA: TGTGCCAGCAGCTTAGTTTCCGGGACAGGGGTTCGGGATACGCAGTATTTT; CDR3: CASSLVSGTGVRDTQYF
size: -; J: TRBJ2-7; length: 14; D: -; V: TRBV6-2/TRBV6-3; DNA: TGTGCCAGCACCCCGCTCGGCCGGGGGCGGGAGCAGTACTTC; CDR3: CASTPLGRGREQYF
size: many; J: TRBJ2-5; length: 15; D: -; V: TRBV7-2; DNA: TGTGCCAGCAGCTTAGTGACCGGGGGCGGGAAGACCCAGTACTTC; CDR3: CASSLVTGGGKTQYF
size: -; J: TRBJ1-1; length: 20; D: TRBD1; V: TRBV15; DNA: TGTGCCACCAGCGGACCCGGGACAGCTACCCCTTTAATCATGAACACTGAAGCTTTCTTT; CDR3: CATSGPGTATPLIMNTEAFF
size: -; J: TRBJ1-5; length: 17; D: -; V: TRBV6-2/TRBV6-3; DNA: TGTGCCAGCAATAAACCGCCGGGACTTTATAGCAATCAGCCCCAGCATTTT; CDR3: CASNKPPGLYSNQPQHF
size: many; J: TRBJ1-2; length: 13; D: -; V: TRBV29-1; DNA: TGCAGCGTTGGGGTGGGGCAGTTCTATGGCTACACCTTC; CDR3: CSVGVGQFYGYTF
size: medium-sized; J: TRBJ2-7; length: 17; D: -; V: TRBV4-1; DNA: TGCGCCAGCAGCCAATTCGAAATAAGCGCCTTACCCTACGAGCAGTACTTC; CDR3: CASSQFEISALPYEQYF
size: few; J: TRBJ2-1; length: 16; D: -; V: TRBV7-6; DNA: TGTGCCAGCAGCCCCCTTACTAGAGGGTCCTACAATGAGCAGTTCTTC; CDR3: CASSPLTRGSYNEQFF
size: few; J: TRBJ2-5; length: 14; D: -; V: TRBV21-1; DNA: TGTGCCAGCAGCGAGGGACCGAACCAAGAGACCCAGTACTTC; CDR3: CASSEGPNQETQYF
size: -; J: TRBJ2-1; length: 17; D: TRBD2; V: TRBV7-2; DNA: TGTGCCAGCAGCATACCCCGTGGTGGCGGGGGGGCCATTGAGCAGTTCTTC; CDR3: CASSIPRGGGGAIEQFF
size: many; J: TRBJ1-1; length: 14; D: -; V: TRBV20-1; DNA: TGCAGTGCTAGAGATCCGGCCCTAGAGGTTGAAGCTTTCTTT; CDR3: CSARDPALEVEAFF
size: few; J: TRBJ1-6; length: 13; D: -; V: TRBV30; DNA: TGTGCCTGGAAGGAAAATTATAATTCACCCCTCCACTTT; CDR3: CAWKENYNSPLHF
size: many; J: TRBJ1-2; length: 17; D: -; V: TRBV4-3; DNA: TGCGCCAGCAGCCAAGACCCCCCCAAGGGGGGCGGCTATGGCTACACCTTC; CDR3: CASSQDPPKGGGYGYTF
size: few; J: TRBJ2-3; length: 17; D: TRBD2; V: TRBV9; DNA: TGTGCCAGCAGCGTAGCCATAGCGGGGGGGCCGGCAGATACGCAGTATTTT; CDR3: CASSVAIAGGPADTQYF
size: few; J: TRBJ1-3; length: 14; D: -; V: TRBV19; DNA: TGTGCCACTCAGGGACTGCCTGCTGGAAACACCATATATTTT; CDR3: CATQGLPAGNTIYF
size: few; J: TRBJ1-2; length: 12; D: -; V: TRBV20-1; DNA: TGCAGTGCTAGCCGCCGGATCTATGGCTACACCTTC; CDR3: CSASRRIYGYTF
size: -; J: TRBJ1-6; length: 15; D: -; V: TRBV11-3; DNA: TGTGCCAGCAGCTTAGATGGAAGGGTTAATTCACCCCTCCACTTT; CDR3: CASSLDGRVNSPLHF